Below are 14 T cell receptor beta chains sequenced from a single sample in a study of tumor-infiltrating lymphocytes in primary liver carcinoma. Production of TCR beta cDNA used 500 ng total RNA together with a constant-region primer. Investigators got TCR beta libraries out of three nested multiplex PCR rounds, done with slightly modified ARM-PCR. A C-beta reverse primer and TRBV1-TRBV30 forward primers served in each of the first two PCR rounds, at 10 cycles apiece. MiXCR was run by TCRdb on the multiplex PCR reads, yielding one entry per CDR3 protein. The sample yields approximately 210,000 distinct CDR3 sequences, roughly 61% seen once. Germline DNA was extracted alongside blood RNA, which was obtained from unsorted whole blood. Sequenced sample: peripheral blood. These receptors were taken from a woman aged 60-75 years with primary liver carcinoma and hepatitis B virus infection.

A remark on this clonotype: The junction departs from germline at one end; a sequencing error may be responsible. The V call is TRBV11-3, the J call TRBJ2-7, with 11 bases that match TRBD2. CDR1 is SGHNT, CDR2 YENEEA, per germline. There are 15 residues in the CDR3. The CDR3 bases are TGTGCCAGCAGCTTAAGACTAGCGGGATACTACGGGCAGTACTTC. This codes for CASSLRLAGYYGQYF.

As for this clonotype: A much larger clone differs from this one at a single base, so this may be a read error. The rearrangement links TRBV6-1 to TRBJ2-7; 7 nucleotides align to TRBD1. CDR1 is MNHNS, CDR2 SASEGT, per germline. There are 14 residues in the CDR3. The CDR3 nucleotides are TGTGACAGCACCCGCGCAGGGGGCTCCTACGAGCAGTACTTC. Translating gives CDSTRAGGSYEQYF.

The genes are TRBV7-9 and TRBJ1-2; 7 bases match TRBD1. This CDR3 is 15 amino acids long. Germline V CDR1 and CDR2: SEHNR, FQNEAQ (reference sequence). V gave up 5 bases and J gave up 8 bases; unmatched junction bases: 14. CDR3 residues: CASSPLLEGARGYTF. The DNA of the CDR3 is TGTGCCAGCAGCCCCCTCCTGGAGGGGGCGCGGGGCTACACCTTC.

Points on this clonotype: Possible read error: a much larger clone is one base away. The V call is TRBV12-3 or TRBV12-4, the J call TRBJ1-1; D uncertain. This CDR3 is 13 amino acids long. Trimming shortened V by 6 bases and J by 1 base, and 9 bases separated the two germline ends. In nucleotides, the CDR3 is TGTGCCAGCAGCGACAACGGGAACACTGAAGCTTTCTTT. Protein product: CASSDNGNTEAFF.

On this clonotype: The conserved phenylalanine or tryptophan is not found at the CDR3 terminus, so this likely reflects a read error. The gene calls are TRBV29-1 and TRBJ2-7; TRBD2 is a possible D gene (7 bases). The CDR3 is 14 amino acids. The germline V and J ends were trimmed by 4 bases and 7 bases, with 20 bases remaining between them. Germline CDR1 SQVTM, CDR2 ANQGSEA. CDR3 region: CSVAMGGGSSEQYL. The DNA of the CDR3 is TGCAGCGTTGCGATGGGAGGGGGGTCTTCGGAGCAGTACTTA.

For this clonotype: A read error may explain this, as a much larger clone is one base away. Because it lacks the conserved phenylalanine or tryptophan at the end, this CDR3 is likely a read error. This chain joins TRBV7-8 and TRBJ2-7; tentatively, D is TRBD1 or TRBD2 (5 bases each). The CDR3 totals 16 residues. Germline V gene sequence: CDR1 SGHVS, CDR2 FQNEAQ. The V and J ends lost 1 base and 4 bases respectively, with 17 bases between them. The CDR3 DNA is TGTGCCAGCAGCTTAGTCGTCGGCCGTGGGACGTACGAGCAGTACATC. Its translation is CASSLVVGRGTYEQYI.

Concerning this clonotype: At one end, the junction sequence differs from germline, possibly due to a read error. The genes are TRBV12-3 or TRBV12-4 and TRBJ2-6; 9 bases match TRBD1. The CDR3 is 17 residues long. CDR3 sequence reads: CTSSVGQGVSGANVLTF. Written as DNA, the CDR3 is TGCACCAGCAGTGTGGGACAGGGAGTATCTGGGGCCAACGTCCTGACTTTC.

This clonotype occurred a few times. The CDR3 spells CAGGAREPADTQYF. CDR3 nucleotides: TGTGCCGGAGGGGCACGGGAGCCCGCAGATACGCAGTATTTT. The chain recombines TRBV11-2 with TRBJ2-3; D may be TRBD2 (6 bases). The V gene lost 11 bases and the J gene lost 4 bases, with 19 bases spanning the gap. Germline V gives CDR1 SGHAT, CDR2 FQNNGV. The CDR3 spans 14 residues.

Comment on this clonotype: This CDR3 fails to terminate in the conserved phenylalanine or tryptophan, so it likely reflects a read error. CDR3 sequence: CVIRGEREDYEQYS. In nucleotides, the CDR3 is TGTGTCATCCGGGGGGAGCGGGAGGACTACGAGCAGTACTCC. The J gene is TRBJ2-7, the V gene TRBV10-3; 9 bases align to TRBD2. The CDR3 runs 14 residues. In germline, CDR1 is ENHRY, CDR2 SYGVKD.

This clonotype came up many times. The gene calls are TRBV5-5 and TRBJ1-3; D gene uncertain. CDR1 and CDR2 from the germline V gene are SGHKS and YYEKEE (reference sequence). The V end was cut by 1 base, the J end by 1 base, with 9 bases between. This CDR3 has 15 residues. The CDR3 DNA sequence: TGTGCCAGCAGCTTGCGTTTAGGGTCTGGAAACACCATATATTTT. It encodes CASSLRLGSGNTIYF.

J is TRBJ1-5 and V is TRBV12-3 or TRBV12-4; 12 bases fit TRBD1. Unmatched junction bases numbered 5, after V lost 6 bases and J lost 5 bases. The CDR3 loop spans 15 amino acids. CDR3 amino acids: CASRFGTGGHQPQHF. The CDR3 region has the DNA TGTGCCAGCAGATTCGGGACAGGGGGCCATCAGCCCCAGCATTTT.

The J gene is TRBJ1-3, the V gene TRBV10-3; possible D gene TRBD1, 6 bases. Trimming cost V 2 bases and J 5 bases, with 10 bases left between them. This CDR3 region has 14 residues. Germline-derived CDR1 and CDR2 are ENHRY and SYGVKD. CDR3 protein: CAISERDIRNTIYF. CDR3 DNA sequence: TGTGCCATCAGTGAGAGGGACATTCGAAACACCATATATTTT.

As for this clonotype: This may be a read error, as it is one base from a much larger clone. V gene TRBV4-1 combines with J gene TRBJ2-1, with 10 bases lining up with TRBD2. The CDR3 covers 17 residues. CDR1 MGHRA and CDR2 YSYEKL come from the germline V gene. V lost 2 bases, J lost 8 bases, and 12 bases stayed unmatched. Here the CDR3 reads CASSQHSVAGGWDEQFF. CDR3 nucleotide sequence: TGCGCCAGCAGCCAACACTCTGTAGCGGGAGGATGGGATGAGCAGTTCTTC.

There are many counts of this clonotype. The chain links TRBV11-2 to TRBJ2-7, with D perhaps TRBD1 (6 bases). Germline V gene lookup returns CDR1 SGHAT and CDR2 FQNNGV. This CDR3 contains 15 residues. V lost 2 bases and J 0 bases, leaving 11 bases between the germline ends. CDR3 amino acids: CASSLRTESSYEQYF. The CDR3, as DNA: TGTGCCAGCAGCTTACGGACAGAGAGCTCCTACGAGCAGTACTTC.